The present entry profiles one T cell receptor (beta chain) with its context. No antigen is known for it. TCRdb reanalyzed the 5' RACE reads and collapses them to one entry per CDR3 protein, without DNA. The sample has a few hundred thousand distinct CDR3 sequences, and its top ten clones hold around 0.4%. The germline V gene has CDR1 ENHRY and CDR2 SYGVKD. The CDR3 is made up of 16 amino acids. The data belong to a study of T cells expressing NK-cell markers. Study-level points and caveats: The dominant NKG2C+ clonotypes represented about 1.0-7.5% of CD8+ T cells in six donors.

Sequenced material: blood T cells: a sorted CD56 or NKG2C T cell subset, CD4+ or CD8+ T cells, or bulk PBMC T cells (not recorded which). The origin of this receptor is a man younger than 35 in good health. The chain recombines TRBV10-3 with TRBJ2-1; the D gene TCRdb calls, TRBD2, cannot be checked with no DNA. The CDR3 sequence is CAIREVLVAGYNEQFF.